A single T cell receptor beta chain is shown here with its context. The sample comes from a study of blood T cell repertoires in COVID-19. Study details: The samples span acute and convalescent COVID-19 from the United States, Italy and Spain. T cells, B-cell-depleted T cells, or PBMCs supplied cDNA or gDNA.

Measured with immunoSEQ multiplex PCR; TCRdb has only the in-frame clones, and not every one. The sample carries about 430,000 clones, more than 70% recorded once. The age range of participants was about 18 to 89 years, with residence in about 25 US areas. V lost 0 bases and J 0 bases, leaving 15 bases between the germline ends. The length of the CDR3 is 18 residues. Germline CDR1 is SGDLS and CDR2 is YYNGEE. This chain connects TRBV9 to TRBJ1-4, with D possibly being TRBD1 (5 bases). The clonotype was recovered from a woman aged 18-30 years who had been exposed to COVID-19. The source material was PBMCs or T cells enriched from blood (not recorded which). The CDR3 spells CASSVGRGGRATNEKLFF. As DNA, the CDR3 is TGTGCCAGCAGCGTAGGGAGGGGAGGACGGGCAACTAATGAAAAACTGTTTTTT.